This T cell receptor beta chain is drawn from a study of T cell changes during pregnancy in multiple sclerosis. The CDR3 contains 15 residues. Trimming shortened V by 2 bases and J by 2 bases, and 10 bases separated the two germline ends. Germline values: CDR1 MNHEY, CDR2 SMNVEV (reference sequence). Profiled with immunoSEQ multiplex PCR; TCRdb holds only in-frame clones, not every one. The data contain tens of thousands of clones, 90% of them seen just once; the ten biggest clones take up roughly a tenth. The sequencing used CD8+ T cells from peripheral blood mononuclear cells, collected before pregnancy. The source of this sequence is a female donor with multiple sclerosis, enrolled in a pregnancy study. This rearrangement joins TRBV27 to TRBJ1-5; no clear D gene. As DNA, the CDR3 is TGTGCCAGCAGTTTAGGCCGGGGTGGCAATCAGCCCCAGCATTTT. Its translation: CASSLGRGGNQPQHF.